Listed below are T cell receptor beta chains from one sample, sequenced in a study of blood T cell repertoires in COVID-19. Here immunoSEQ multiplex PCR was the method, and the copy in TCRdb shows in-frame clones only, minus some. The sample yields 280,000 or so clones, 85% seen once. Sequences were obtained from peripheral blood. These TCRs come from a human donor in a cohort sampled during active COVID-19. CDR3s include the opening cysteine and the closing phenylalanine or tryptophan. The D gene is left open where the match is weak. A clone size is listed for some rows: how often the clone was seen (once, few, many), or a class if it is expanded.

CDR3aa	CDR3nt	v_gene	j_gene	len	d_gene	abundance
CARDLRGTILNEQFF	TGTGCCAGAGACCTCAGGGGGACGATCCTCAATGAGCAGTTCTTC	TRBV6-4	TRBJ2-1	15	TRBD1	.
CATSDSRQGANYGYTF	TGTGCCACCAGTGATTCGAGACAGGGGGCAAACTATGGCTACACCTTC	TRBV24-1	TRBJ1-2	16	TRBD1	.
CASSLLGVGTEAFF	TGTGCCAGCAGTTTATTAGGGGTTGGGACTGAAGCTTTCTTT	TRBV28	TRBJ1-1	14	.	.
CSVRQGLGTDTQYF	TGCAGCGTGCGACAGGGATTGGGCACAGATACGCAGTATTTT	TRBV29-1	TRBJ2-3	14	TRBD1	.
CATSDPVEGAIYF	TGTGCCACCAGTGATCCCGTCGAGGGGGCGATTTACTTC	TRBV24-1	TRBJ2-7	13	TRBD1	.
CASSPHGTGRLYNEQFF	TGTGCCAGCAGCCCCCATGGAACAGGGCGGCTTTACAATGAGCAGTTCTTC	TRBV7-2	TRBJ2-1	17	.	.
CASSAGLAGGRGVGPDTQYF	TGTGCCAGCAGTGCCGGACTAGCGGGAGGGCGCGGGGTGGGGCCAGATACGCAGTATTTT	TRBV28	TRBJ2-3	20	TRBD2	.
CASSLAVAGVGEQFF	TGTGCCAGCAGCTTAGCGGTAGCGGGAGTGGGTGAGCAGTTCTTC	TRBV7-2	TRBJ2-1	15	TRBD2	.
CATSPGQGRNEQFF	TGTGCCACCAGTCCGGGACAGGGGAGGAATGAGCAGTTCTTC	TRBV24-1	TRBJ2-1	14	TRBD1	.
CASSPQAGGFYEQYF	TGTGCCAGCAGCCCCCAAGCGGGAGGGTTCTACGAGCAGTACTTC	TRBV3-1/TRBV3-2	TRBJ2-7	15	TRBD2	once
CASSRTVGETQYF	TGCGCCAGCAGTCGGACAGTTGGGGAGACCCAGTACTTC	TRBV10-1	TRBJ2-5	13	.	.
CATSPFRAGEGGELFF	TGTGCCACCAGCCCCTTCCGGGCGGGAGAGGGCGGGGAGCTGTTTTTT	TRBV15	TRBJ2-2	16	TRBD2	once
CAISESGGNMVGEQYF	TGTGCCATCAGTGAGTCAGGGGGAAACATGGTGGGAGAGCAGTACTTC	TRBV10-3	TRBJ2-7	16	.	.
CASSPRKQFF	TGTGCCAGCAGCCCCAGGAAGCAGTTCTTC	TRBV6-4	TRBJ2-1	10	.	.
CASSARQGTSYEQYF	TGCGCCAGCAGCGCAAGACAGGGAACCTCCTACGAGCAGTACTTC	TRBV5-1	TRBJ2-7	15	TRBD1	.
CASSVGLAAYEQYF	TGTGCCAGCAGCGTAGGACTAGCGGCCTACGAGCAGTACTTC	TRBV9	TRBJ2-7	14	TRBD2	.
CASSYSFTGELFF	TGTGCCAGCAGTTACAGCTTCACCGGGGAGCTGTTTTTT	TRBV6-5	TRBJ2-2	13	.	.
CASSEFDGAYEQYF	TGTGCCAGCAGTGAATTTGACGGGGCCTACGAGCAGTACTTC	TRBV6-1	TRBJ2-7	14	.	.
CASSMGRTGSQETQYF	TGCGCCAGCAGCATGGGTCGGACAGGATCACAAGAGACCCAGTACTTC	TRBV5-1	TRBJ2-5	16	TRBD1	.
CATQSAGNQPQHF	TGTGCCACCCAAAGTGCAGGAAACCAGCCCCAGCATTTT	TRBV24-1	TRBJ1-5	13	.	.
CASSQDLGREETQYF	TGTGCCAGCAGCCAAGATTTAGGGCGGGAAGAGACCCAGTACTTC	TRBV3-1/TRBV3-2	TRBJ2-5	15	.	.
CASSGRREGSTDTQYF	TGTGCCAGCAGCGGTAGACGGGAGGGCAGCACAGATACGCAGTATTTT	TRBV9	TRBJ2-3	16	TRBD2	.
CASSQQLAGTQYF	TGTGCCAGCAGTCAACAATTAGCGGGTACGCAGTATTTT	TRBV6-5	TRBJ2-3	13	TRBD2	once
CASSRGGNIQYF	TGTGCCAGCAGCCGTGGGGGGAACATTCAGTACTTC	TRBV3-1/TRBV3-2	TRBJ2-4	12	.	.
CASRKDSINYGYTF	TGTGCCAGCAGAAAGGACAGTATTAACTATGGCTACACCTTC	TRBV7-2	TRBJ1-2	14	.	once
CASSLVQGGGNTIYF	TGTGCCAGCAGCTTAGTCCAAGGAGGTGGAAACACCATATATTTT	TRBV7-9	TRBJ1-3	15	.	.
CASSSVAGSEQYF	TGTGCCAGCAGCTCTGTCGCGGGTTCCGAGCAGTACTTC	TRBV5-6	TRBJ2-7	13	.	.
CAWSLGRARMNEQFF	TGTGCCTGGAGTCTGGGGAGGGCCCGAATGAATGAGCAGTTCTTC	TRBV30	TRBJ2-1	15	TRBD2	.
CASSPPVAGGYNEQFF	TGTGCCAGCTCACCACCTGTGGCGGGAGGGTACAATGAGCAGTTCTTC	TRBV18	TRBJ2-1	16	TRBD2	.
CASRAGPYEQYF	TGTGCCAGCAGAGCGGGCCCCTACGAGCAGTACTTC	TRBV11-2	TRBJ2-7	12	.	.
CASRKDRARLNIQYF	TGTGCCAGTCGGAAAGACAGGGCCCGATTAAACATTCAGTACTTC	TRBV6-5	TRBJ2-4	15	TRBD1	.
CASSLYKHGQGTTF	TGTGCCAGCAGTTTATACAAACACGGGCAGGGGACCACCTTC	TRBV28	TRBJ1-2	14	.	once
CASSYGPGSSTDTQYF	TGTGCCAGCAGTTACGGGCCAGGTTCAAGCACAGATACGCAGTATTTT	TRBV6-2/TRBV6-3	TRBJ2-3	16	.	.
CASTREAGTDTQYF	TGCGCCAGCACCCGGGAGGCGGGCACAGATACGCAGTATTTT	TRBV4-1	TRBJ2-3	14	TRBD2	.
CASSQITSSPLHF	TGTGCCAGCAGTCAGATAACCTCTTCACCCCTCCACTTT	TRBV7-9	TRBJ1-6	13	.	.
CASSLSSRGQPQHF	TGTGCCAGCAGTTTAAGTTCTCGGGGTCAGCCCCAGCATTTT	TRBV28	TRBJ1-5	14	.	.
CASSKPGREGKAFF	TGTGCCAGTAGTAAACCCGGACGGGAGGGAAAAGCTTTCTTT	TRBV19	TRBJ1-1	14	.	.
CASSRLAGGYTGELFF	TGTGCCAGCAGCAGACTAGCGGGAGGGTACACCGGGGAGCTGTTTTTT	TRBV5-5	TRBJ2-2	16	TRBD2	.